This TCR beta chain was identified in a study of CD8+ T cells in alopecia areata. Study overall: Disease severity was quantified as SALT score of affected scalp area.

Extraction of RNA preceded its reverse transcription into cDNA, which served as the sequencing template. Sequencing used immunoSEQ multiplex PCR; TCRdb keeps in-frame clones, though not all of them. The table shows roughly 280,000 clones, with about 60% occurring only once. CDR1 and CDR2 (germline): SNHLY, FYNNEI. The ends were cut back, 10 bases at V and 0 bases at J, with 15 bases in the middle. The CDR3 runs to 14 residues. The treatment: oral pan-JAK inhibitor, 5-10 mg twice daily. This clone was observed a handful of times. The genes are TRBV2 and TRBJ1-2, with a tentative D call TRBD1 (6 bases). The TCR sequence derives from a human donor with alopecia areata. The specimen comprised CD4+ T cells sorted from blood, sampled at roughly week 52, from a patient treated with tofacitinib. CDR3 region: CANGMQGPNYGYTF. CDR3 nucleotides: TGTGCCAACGGAATGCAGGGGCCTAACTATGGCTACACCTTC.